These 21 T cell receptor beta chains came from one sample sequenced in a study of response to subunit inactivated influenza vaccine. One entry per CDR3 protein, called by TCRdb with MiXCR from the RT-PCR reads. The data contain about 570,000 distinct CDR3 sequences, roughly 12% of them singletons. These data also formed part of another study, on T cells expressing NK-cell markers. This second study notes: Beta-chain TCR cDNA was generated via 5'RACE template switching with UMIs.

This material consisted of PBMCs from blood, taken on the day of vaccination. The receptors shown here come from a man aged 50-60 years who received an inactivated influenza vaccine.

The table lists this clonotype with many counts. The rearrangement links TRBV7-3 to TRBJ2-2, with 13 bases that match TRBD2. This CDR3 comprises 17 residues. Germline lookup yields CDR1 SGHTA and CDR2 FQGTGA. The V and J ends lost 5 bases and 4 bases, in that order; junction bases with no gene match: 7. CDR3 sequence (DNA): TGTGCCAGCAGCCAAAGGACTAGCGGGAGTTCCACCGGGGAGCTGTTTTTT. Translation: CASSQRTSGSSTGELFF.

This clonotype was detected a few times. The chain joins TRBV30 to TRBJ2-7; no clear D. The CDR3 length is 13 residues. V was trimmed by 0 bases and J by 2 bases, leaving 8 bases between them. Per germline, CDR1 GTSNPN and CDR2 SVGIG (reference sequence). CDR3 sequence: CAWSVRTAYEQYF. CDR3 DNA sequence: TGTGCCTGGAGTGTGAGGACGGCCTACGAGCAGTACTTC.

This clonotype was seen more than once but under ten times. CDR3 in DNA: TGCAGTGCTAGAGCCTCTAACTATGGCTACACCTTC. Translated: CSARASNYGYTF. The chain has TRBV20-1 and TRBJ1-2, with D uncertain. Trimming cost V 1 base and J 0 bases, with 3 bases left between them. Germline loops: CDR1 DFQATT, CDR2 SNEGSKA (reference sequence). The CDR3 is 12 amino acids.

This clonotype was seen repeatedly, ten times or more. The chain has TRBV6-5 and TRBJ2-7, with 8 bases matching TRBD1. With V trimmed by 3 bases and J by 4 bases, 2 bases remained unmatched. Germline lookup yields CDR1 MNHEY and CDR2 SVGAGI. The CDR3 sequence is 13 residues long. The CDR3 bases are TGTGCCAGCAGTTATAGACAGGGGTACGAGCAGTACTTC. Protein product: CASSYRQGYEQYF.

This clonotype was seen repeatedly, ten times or more. The chain uses TRBV18 and TRBJ1-1; D gene uncertain. There are 13 residues in the CDR3. The germline V and J ends were trimmed by 1 base and 1 base, with 4 bases remaining between them. The germline V gene encodes CDR1 KGHSH and CDR2 LQKENI. The CDR3 region is CASSPQKNTEAFF. The CDR3 coding sequence is TGTGCCAGCTCACCACAAAAGAACACTGAAGCTTTCTTT.

This clonotype was recorded a few times. The chain recombines TRBV5-4 with TRBJ1-2; 8 bases are shared with TRBD1. Germline V lookup: CDR1 SGHNT, CDR2 YYREEE (reference sequence). CDR3 length equals 20 residues. The ends lost 0 bases at V and 0 bases at J; junction bases unmatched: 16. CDR3 sequence: CASSLAQGAAAALANYGYTF. Written as DNA, the CDR3 is TGTGCCAGCAGCTTGGCCCAGGGGGCGGCAGCGGCTTTAGCTAACTATGGCTACACCTTC.

A few counts support this clonotype. The chain employs TRBV5-1 and TRBJ2-6, with unresolved D. The CDR3 runs 15 residues. Between the trimmed V and J ends, which lost 0 bases and 0 bases, there was a span of 4 bases. In germline, CDR1 is SGHRS, CDR2 YFSETQ. This CDR3 is CASSLAHSGANVLTF. CDR3 bases: TGCGCCAGCAGCTTGGCACACTCTGGGGCCAACGTCCTGACTTTC.

This clonotype was found a few times. The chain is built from TRBV19 and TRBJ2-3; 9 bases map to TRBD2. This CDR3 is 15 amino acids long. CDR1 and CDR2 from the germline V gene are LNHDA and SQIVND (reference sequence). J lost 3 bases, V lost 4 bases, and 5 bases had no gene match. The CDR3 DNA reads TGTGCCAGTAGTACGAGCGGGGGGCCGACAGATACGCAGTATTTT. Protein: CASSTSGGPTDTQYF.

The CDR3 DNA is TGCAGTGCTAGAGATCCCCGGGACAGGGGCTACAATGAGCAGTTCTTC. This sequence encodes CSARDPRDRGYNEQFF. This rearrangement joins TRBV20-1 to TRBJ2-1; 10 positions match TRBD1. The germline gives CDR1 DFQATT, CDR2 SNEGSKA (reference sequence). This CDR3 contains 16 residues. Unmatched junction bases numbered 5, after V lost 0 bases and J lost 3 bases.

Details on this clonotype: A much more abundant neighbour one base away suggests this may be a read error. The chain joins TRBV18 to TRBJ2-5, with D possibly TRBD1 on 6 matching bases. Germline CDR1 is KGHSH and CDR2 is LQKENI. CDR3 length: 13 amino acids. The V and J ends lost 4 bases and 0 bases respectively, with 6 bases between them. CDR3 sequence reads: CASSRDNQETQYF. DNA of the CDR3: TGTGCCAGCTCACGGGACAACCAAGAGACCCAGTACTTC.

This clonotype turned up a few times. The rearrangement uses TRBV12-3 or TRBV12-4 and TRBJ2-5; D is undetermined. This CDR3 region has 12 residues. V lost 5 bases and J 5 bases, leaving 9 bases between the germline ends. The CDR3 bases are TGTGCCAGCAGTGACGTGGGGGAGACCCAGTACTTC. Protein sequence: CASSDVGETQYF.

This clonotype was observed a few times. The genes are TRBV4-3 and TRBJ1-1; D is ambiguous. Looked up from germline, CDR1 is LGHNA and CDR2 is YSLEER. V lost 1 base to trimming and J lost 3 bases, with 15 bases between them. This CDR3 region has 16 residues. Here the CDR3 reads CASSQALSRRDTEAFF. In DNA, the CDR3 is TGCGCCAGCAGCCAAGCCCTAAGTCGGAGGGACACTGAAGCTTTCTTT.

The chain carries TRBV4-2 and TRBJ2-3; a possible D gene is TRBD2 (6 bases). This CDR3 has 15 residues. Germline CDR1 and CDR2: LGHNA and YNFKEQ. Trimming left V 4 bases short and J 6 bases short, with 17 bases between. CDR3 amino acids: CASSPRGPSGDTQYF. In DNA form, the CDR3 reads TGTGCCAGCAGCCCGCGGGGTCCCTCAGGGGATACGCAGTATTTT.

The sample holds a few counts of this clonotype. The chain uses TRBV10-2 and TRBJ2-7; D uncertain. CDR3 length equals 14 residues. V was shortened by 3 bases and J by 0 bases, with 9 bases between the two germline ends. The germline gives CDR1 WSHSY, CDR2 SAAADI. The DNA for the CDR3 is TGCGCCAGCAGTGACTACAGTAGCTCCTACGAGCAGTACTTC. Translating gives CASSDYSSSYEQYF.

A few counts support this clonotype. CDR3 sequence: CAISEDGQTYEQYF. The CDR3 DNA reads as TGTGCCATCAGTGAGGATGGTCAGACCTACGAGCAGTACTTC. This sequence joins TRBV10-3 and TRBJ2-7, with D unclear. V shed 2 bases and J shed 2 bases, with 10 bases lying between them. CDR1 and CDR2 (germline): ENHRY, SYGVKD. The CDR3 has 14 residues.

The chain couples TRBV5-1 to TRBJ2-5; maybe TRBD1 (6 bases). Germline-derived CDR1 and CDR2 are SGHRS and YFSETQ. CDR3 length: 16 residues. Trimming left V 4 bases short and J 4 bases short, with 20 bases between. CDR3 DNA: TGCGCCAGCAGCGGCGAACAACAGGGATTTGTAGAGACCCAGTACTTC. It codes for CASSGEQQGFVETQYF.

In its sample, this clonotype was seen a few times. This chain joins TRBV3-1 and TRBJ2-7, with 9 positions matching TRBD1. Trimming at V came to 5 bases and at J to 0 bases, leaving 8 bases not matched to a gene. The V gene's germline CDR1 is LGHDT and CDR2 YNNKEL (reference sequence). The CDR3 totals 16 residues. For the CDR3, the DNA is TGTGCCAGCAGCAACAATCCGGGACAGGGCTCCTACGAGCAGTACTTC. Translating it yields CASSNNPGQGSYEQYF.

This clonotype has at least ten counts. The chain employs TRBV24-1 and TRBJ2-3; D remains unclear. The CDR3 extends over 15 amino acids. Germline CDR1 is KGHDR and CDR2 is SFDVKD. Trimming cost V 3 bases and J 1 base, with 10 bases left between them. The CDR3 DNA is TGTGCCACCAGTGATCCCACTTTTGGCACAGATACGCAGTATTTT. Its translation is CATSDPTFGTDTQYF.

This clonotype was counted many times. The rearrangement links TRBV20-1 to TRBJ1-5, with a weak D call TRBD1 (6 bases). The germline gives CDR1 DFQATT, CDR2 SNEGSKA (reference sequence). V was shortened by 0 bases and J by 6 bases, with 12 bases between the two germline ends. CDR3 size: 14 residues. The CDR3 region is CSARENRDRQPQHF. In DNA form, the CDR3 reads TGCAGTGCTAGAGAAAACAGGGATCGTCAGCCCCAGCATTTT.

This clonotype was seen many times. The V gene is TRBV7-2, the J gene TRBJ2-2, with a tentative D call TRBD1 (6 bases). The CDR3 sequence is 15 residues long. Germline CDR1 and CDR2: SGHTA and FQGNSA. Between the trimmed V and J ends, which lost 5 bases and 3 bases, there was a span of 13 bases. Here the CDR3 DNA reads TGTGCCAGCAGCCCCGTCCGGACAGACACCGGGGAGCTGTTTTTT. It translates to CASSPVRTDTGELFF.

J is TRBJ2-7 and V is TRBV4-1, with 8 bases lining up with TRBD1. The CDR3 extends over 15 amino acids. Germline V gives CDR1 MGHRA, CDR2 YSYEKL. V shed 2 bases and J 3 bases; nucleotides not matched to a gene: 6. CDR3 DNA: TGCGCCAGCAGCCAAAAGAGTACAGGGGGCTACGAGCAGTACTTC. It is translated as CASSQKSTGGYEQYF.